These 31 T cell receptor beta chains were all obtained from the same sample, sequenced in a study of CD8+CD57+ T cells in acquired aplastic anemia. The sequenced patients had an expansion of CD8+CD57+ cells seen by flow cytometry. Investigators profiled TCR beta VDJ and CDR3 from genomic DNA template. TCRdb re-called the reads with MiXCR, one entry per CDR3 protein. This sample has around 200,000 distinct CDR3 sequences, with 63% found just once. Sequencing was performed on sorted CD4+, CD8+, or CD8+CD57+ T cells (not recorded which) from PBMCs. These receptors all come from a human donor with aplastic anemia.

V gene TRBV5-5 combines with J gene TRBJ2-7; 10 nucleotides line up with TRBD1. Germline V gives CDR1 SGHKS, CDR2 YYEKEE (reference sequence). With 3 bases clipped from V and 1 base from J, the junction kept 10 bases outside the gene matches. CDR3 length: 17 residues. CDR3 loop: CASSYYGTGDGSYEQYF. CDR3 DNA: TGTGCCAGCAGCTACTATGGGACAGGGGACGGGTCCTACGAGCAGTACTTC.

CDR3 amino acids: CASSFDLHQPQYF. The CDR3 DNA is TGTGCCAGCAGCTTTGACCTCCATCAGCCCCAGTACTTC. The rearrangement links TRBV11-2 to TRBJ2-5, with D uncertain. The V end was cut by 3 bases, the J end by 9 bases, with 14 bases between. The CDR3 covers 13 residues. Germline V gene lookup returns CDR1 SGHAT and CDR2 FQNNGV.

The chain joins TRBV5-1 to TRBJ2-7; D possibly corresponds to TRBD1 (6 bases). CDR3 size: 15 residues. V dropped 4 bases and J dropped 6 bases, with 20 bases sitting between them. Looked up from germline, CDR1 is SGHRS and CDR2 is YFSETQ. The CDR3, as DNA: TGCGCCAGCAGCCTGACCGGGACACCAACCCGCGAGCAGTACTTC. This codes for CASSLTGTPTREQYF.

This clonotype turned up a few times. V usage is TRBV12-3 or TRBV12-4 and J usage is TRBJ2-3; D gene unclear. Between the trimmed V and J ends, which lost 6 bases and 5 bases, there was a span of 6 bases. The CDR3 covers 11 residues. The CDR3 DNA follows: TGTGCCAGCAGCCCCCGAGATACGCAGTATTTT. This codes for CASSPRDTQYF.

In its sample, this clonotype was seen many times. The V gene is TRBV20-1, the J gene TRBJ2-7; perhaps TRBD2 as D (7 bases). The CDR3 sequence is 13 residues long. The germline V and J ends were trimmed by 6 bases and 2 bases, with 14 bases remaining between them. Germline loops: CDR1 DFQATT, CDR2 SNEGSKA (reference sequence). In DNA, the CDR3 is TGCAGTGCCGTCGGGGGGCAAACCTACGAGCAGTACTTC. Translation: CSAVGGQTYEQYF.

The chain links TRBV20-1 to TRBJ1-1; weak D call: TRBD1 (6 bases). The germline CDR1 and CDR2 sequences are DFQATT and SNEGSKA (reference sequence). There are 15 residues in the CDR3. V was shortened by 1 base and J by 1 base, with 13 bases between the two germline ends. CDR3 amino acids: CSARVWQGTNTEAFF. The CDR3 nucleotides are TGCAGTGCTAGAGTTTGGCAGGGGACGAACACTGAAGCTTTCTTT.

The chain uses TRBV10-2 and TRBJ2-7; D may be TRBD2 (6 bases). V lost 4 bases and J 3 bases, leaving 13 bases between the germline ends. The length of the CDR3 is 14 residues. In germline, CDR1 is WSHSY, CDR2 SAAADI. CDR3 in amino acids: CASSVGRGYYEQYF. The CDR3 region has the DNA TGCGCCAGCAGTGTCGGGCGGGGATACTACGAGCAGTACTTC.

DNA of the CDR3: TGCGCCAGCAGCTTTCTAACCGGTAACTATGGCTACACCTTC. Translated, it gives CASSFLTGNYGYTF. This chain uses TRBV5-1 with TRBJ1-2; D uncertain. With 2 bases removed from V and 1 base from J, the gap between germline ends came to 9 bases. The CDR3 consists of 14 residues. Germline V gives CDR1 SGHRS, CDR2 YFSETQ.

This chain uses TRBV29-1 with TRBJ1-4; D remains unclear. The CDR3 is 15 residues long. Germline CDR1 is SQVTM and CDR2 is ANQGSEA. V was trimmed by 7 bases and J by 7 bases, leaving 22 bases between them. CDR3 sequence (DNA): TGCAGCGCTTACGATCCAGGTTCTGCGGGTGAAAAACTGTTTTTT. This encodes CSAYDPGSAGEKLFF.

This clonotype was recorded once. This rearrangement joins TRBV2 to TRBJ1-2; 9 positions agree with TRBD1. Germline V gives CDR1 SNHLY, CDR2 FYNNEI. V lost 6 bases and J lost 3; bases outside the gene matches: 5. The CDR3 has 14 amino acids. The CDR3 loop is CASRSRDRDYGYTF. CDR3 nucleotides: TGTGCCAGCAGGTCCCGGGACAGGGACTATGGCTACACCTTC.

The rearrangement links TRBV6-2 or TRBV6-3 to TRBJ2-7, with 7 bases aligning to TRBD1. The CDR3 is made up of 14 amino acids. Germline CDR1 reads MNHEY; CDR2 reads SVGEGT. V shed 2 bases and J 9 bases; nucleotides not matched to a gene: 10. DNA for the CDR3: TGTGCCAGCAGTTACACTCGGACAGGCCCAGTGCAGTACTTC. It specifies CASSYTRTGPVQYF.

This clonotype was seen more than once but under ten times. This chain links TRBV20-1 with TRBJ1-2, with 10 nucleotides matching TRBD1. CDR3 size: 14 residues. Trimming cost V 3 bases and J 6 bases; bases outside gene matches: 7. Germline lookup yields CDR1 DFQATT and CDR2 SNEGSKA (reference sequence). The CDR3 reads CSASNGDRGDGYTF. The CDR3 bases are TGCAGTGCTAGCAACGGGGACAGGGGTGATGGCTACACCTTC.

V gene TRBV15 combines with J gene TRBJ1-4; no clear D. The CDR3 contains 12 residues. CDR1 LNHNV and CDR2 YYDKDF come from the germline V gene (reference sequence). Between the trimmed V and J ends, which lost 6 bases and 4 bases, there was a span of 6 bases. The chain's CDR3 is CATRAGNEKLFF. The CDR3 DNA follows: TGTGCCACCAGGGCAGGTAATGAAAAACTGTTTTTT.

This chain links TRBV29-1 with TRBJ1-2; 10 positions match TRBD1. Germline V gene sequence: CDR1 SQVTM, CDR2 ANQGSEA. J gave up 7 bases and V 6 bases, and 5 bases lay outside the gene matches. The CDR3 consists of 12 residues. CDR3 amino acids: CSVPGTGVGYTF. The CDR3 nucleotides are TGCAGCGTGCCAGGGACAGGGGTTGGCTACACCTTC.

The CDR3 region has the DNA TGTGCCAGCAGATGGACCAACGGAAATTCACCCCTCCACTTT. Translation gives CASRWTNGNSPLHF. J is TRBJ1-6 and V is TRBV7-2, with no clear D. Between the trimmed V and J ends, which lost 6 bases and 7 bases, there was a span of 13 bases. CDR3 length: 14 residues. In germline, CDR1 is SGHTA, CDR2 FQGNSA.

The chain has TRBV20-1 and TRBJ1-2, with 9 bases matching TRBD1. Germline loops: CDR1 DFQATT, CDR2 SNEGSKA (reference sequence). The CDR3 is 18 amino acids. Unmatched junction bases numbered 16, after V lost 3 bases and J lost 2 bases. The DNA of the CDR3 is TGCAGTGCTAGGGTAACGTCGGGACAGGGATCCCAAAACTATGGCTACACCTTC. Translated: CSARVTSGQGSQNYGYTF.

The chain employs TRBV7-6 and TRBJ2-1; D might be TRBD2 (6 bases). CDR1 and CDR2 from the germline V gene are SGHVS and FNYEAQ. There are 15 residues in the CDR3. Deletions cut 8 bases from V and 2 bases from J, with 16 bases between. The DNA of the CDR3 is TGTGCCAGCGTGGGCGGGGTGAATACCTACAATGAGCAGTTCTTC. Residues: CASVGGVNTYNEQFF.

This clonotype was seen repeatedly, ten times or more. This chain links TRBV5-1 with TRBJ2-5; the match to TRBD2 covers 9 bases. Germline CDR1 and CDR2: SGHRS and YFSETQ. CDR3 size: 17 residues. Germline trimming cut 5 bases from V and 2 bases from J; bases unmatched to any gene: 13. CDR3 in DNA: TGCGCCAGCAGGTCACGCGGGGGGGAGTCGGGACAAGAGACCCAGTACTTC. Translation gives CASRSRGGESGQETQYF.

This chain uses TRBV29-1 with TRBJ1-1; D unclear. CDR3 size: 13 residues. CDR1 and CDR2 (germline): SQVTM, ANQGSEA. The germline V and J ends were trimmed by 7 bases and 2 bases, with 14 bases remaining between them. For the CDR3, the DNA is TGCAGCGCCCGAGCGGCCGGCAACACTGAAGCTTTCTTT. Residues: CSARAAGNTEAFF.

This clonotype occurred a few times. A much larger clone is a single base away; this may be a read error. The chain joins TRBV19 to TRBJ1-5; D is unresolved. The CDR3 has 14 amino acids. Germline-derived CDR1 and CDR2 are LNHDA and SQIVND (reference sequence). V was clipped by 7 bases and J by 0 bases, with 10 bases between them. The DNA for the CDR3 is TGTGCCAGTAAAGTACGGGCTAGCAATCAGCCCCAGCATTTT. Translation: CASKVRASNQPQHF.

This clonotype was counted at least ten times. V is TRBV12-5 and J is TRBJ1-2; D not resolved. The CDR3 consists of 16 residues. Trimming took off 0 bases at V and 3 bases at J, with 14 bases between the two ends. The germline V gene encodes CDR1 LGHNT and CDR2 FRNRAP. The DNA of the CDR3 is TGTGCTAGTGGTTTGGTAGAGGGTCCGGTGGACTATGGCTACACCTTC. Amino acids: CASGLVEGPVDYGYTF.

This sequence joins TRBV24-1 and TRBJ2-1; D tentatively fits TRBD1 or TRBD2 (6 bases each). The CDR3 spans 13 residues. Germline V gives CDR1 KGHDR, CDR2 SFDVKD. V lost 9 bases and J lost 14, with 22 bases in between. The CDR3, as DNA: TGTGCCACCGGGGGGCCACCTACAATGAATGAGTTCTTC. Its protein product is CATGGPPTMNEFF.

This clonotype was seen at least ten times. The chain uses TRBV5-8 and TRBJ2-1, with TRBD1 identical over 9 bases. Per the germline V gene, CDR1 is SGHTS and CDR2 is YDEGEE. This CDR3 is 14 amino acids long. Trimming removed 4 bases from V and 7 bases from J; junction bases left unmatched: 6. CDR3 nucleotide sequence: TGTGCCAGCAGCGCACCGGACAGGGGTAATGAGCAGTTCTTC. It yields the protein CASSAPDRGNEQFF.

CDR3: CASGTQYF. In nucleotides, the CDR3 is TGTGCCAGCGGTACCCAGTACTTC. The J gene is TRBJ2-5, the V gene TRBV2; no definite D call. V was shortened by 8 bases and J by 8 bases, with 3 bases between the two germline ends. The CDR3 sequence is 8 residues long. CDR1 is SNHLY and CDR2 is FYNNEI in the germline V gene.

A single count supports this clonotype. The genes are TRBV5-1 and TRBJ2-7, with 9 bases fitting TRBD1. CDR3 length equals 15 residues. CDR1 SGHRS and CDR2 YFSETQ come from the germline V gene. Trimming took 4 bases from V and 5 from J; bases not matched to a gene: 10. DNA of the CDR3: TGCGCCAGCAGCGTTGGGACAGGGAGTACCGACGAGCAGTACTTC. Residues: CASSVGTGSTDEQYF.

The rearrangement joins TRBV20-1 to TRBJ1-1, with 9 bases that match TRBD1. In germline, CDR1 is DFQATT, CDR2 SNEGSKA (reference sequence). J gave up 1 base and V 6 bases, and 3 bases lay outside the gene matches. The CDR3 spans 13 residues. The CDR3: CSAWDRENTEAFF. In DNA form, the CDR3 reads TGCAGTGCGTGGGACAGGGAGAACACTGAAGCTTTCTTT.

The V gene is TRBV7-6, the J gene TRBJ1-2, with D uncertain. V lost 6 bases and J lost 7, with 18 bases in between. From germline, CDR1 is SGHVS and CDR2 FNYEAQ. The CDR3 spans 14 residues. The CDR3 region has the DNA TGTGCCAGCAGTACCATACGGGGTCCCTCTGGCTACACCTTC. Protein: CASSTIRGPSGYTF.

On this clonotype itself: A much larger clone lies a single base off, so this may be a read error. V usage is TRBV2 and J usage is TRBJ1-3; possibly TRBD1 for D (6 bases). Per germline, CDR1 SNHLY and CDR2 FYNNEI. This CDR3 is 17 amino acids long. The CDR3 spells CASRAGVGGVVGNTTYF. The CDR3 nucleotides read TGTGCCAGCAGAGCCGGGGTAGGGGGGGTCGTTGGAAACACCACATATTTT.

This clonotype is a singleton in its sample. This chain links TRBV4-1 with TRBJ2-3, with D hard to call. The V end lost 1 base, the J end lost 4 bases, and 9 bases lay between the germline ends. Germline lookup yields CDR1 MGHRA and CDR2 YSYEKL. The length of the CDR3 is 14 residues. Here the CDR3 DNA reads TGCGCCAGCAGCCAAGTGACATTCGCAGATACGCAGTATTTT. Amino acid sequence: CASSQVTFADTQYF.

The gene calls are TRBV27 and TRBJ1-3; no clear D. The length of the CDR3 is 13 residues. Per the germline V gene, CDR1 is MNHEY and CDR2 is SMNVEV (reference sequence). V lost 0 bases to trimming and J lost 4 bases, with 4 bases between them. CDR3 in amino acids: CASSLSVGNTIYF. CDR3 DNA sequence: TGTGCCAGCAGTTTATCGGTCGGAAACACCATATATTTT.

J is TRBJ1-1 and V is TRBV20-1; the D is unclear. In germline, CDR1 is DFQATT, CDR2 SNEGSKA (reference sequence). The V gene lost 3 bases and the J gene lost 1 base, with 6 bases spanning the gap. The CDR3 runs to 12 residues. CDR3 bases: TGCAGTGCTAGGTTTGCGAACACTGAAGCTTTCTTT. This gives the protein CSARFANTEAFF.